What follows are 27 T cell receptor beta chains derived from one specimen sequenced in a study of T cells in tuberculosis. Thawed, overnight-rested PBMC were stained with GMM-loaded CD1B tetramer, viability dye and anti-CD3, then sorted. C32 glucose monomycolate from Rhodococcus equi was loaded onto the CD1B tetramers. Clones were read by immunoSEQ multiplex PCR, and TCRdb kept only the in-frame ones, dropping some. The data show around 60,000 clones, 80% to 85% seen once. Sequenced: CD1b-GMM tetramer-negative cells sorted from PBMCs. The receptors here all came from an adult woman with latent tuberculosis.

V and J are TRBV18 and TRBJ2-1, with a possible D match to TRBD2 (5 bases). CDR1 KGHSH and CDR2 LQKENI come from the germline V gene. The V gene lost 0 bases and the J gene lost 3 bases, with 12 bases spanning the gap. This CDR3 has 16 amino acids. The CDR3 DNA reads TGTGCCAGCTCACCACCGTCCCGGGAAGGCTACAATGAGCAGTTCTTC. The encoded protein is CASSPPSREGYNEQFF.

A single count supports this clone. This sequence joins TRBV21-1 and TRBJ1-2; the D call in the table, TRBD1, was not verified against the DNA. TRBV21-1 has pseudogene status. The CDR3 runs to 14 residues. The CDR3: CASAPGQGNYGYTF. CDR3 DNA sequence: TGTGCCAGCGCCCCAGGACAGGGGAACTATGGCTACACCTTC.

The chain couples TRBV2 to TRBJ2-3, with TRBD1 matching over 8 bases. Germline loops: CDR1 SNHLY, CDR2 FYNNEI. V dropped 4 bases and J dropped 5; count of bases not matched to a gene: 8. The CDR3 length is 15 residues. The DNA of the CDR3 is TGTGCCAGCAGTGCCAGGCGACAGGGGCAAGATACGCAGTATTTT. Protein: CASSARRQGQDTQYF.

The count of this clone is one. This sequence joins TRBV7-8 and TRBJ1-4; tentative D call: TRBD1 (5 bases). Between the trimmed V and J ends, which lost 5 bases and 0 bases, there was a span of 13 bases. The germline V gene encodes CDR1 SGHVS and CDR2 FQNEAQ. This CDR3 has 16 residues. CDR3 sequence reads: CASSRRAGATNEKLFF. The CDR3 DNA follows: TGTGCCAGCAGCCGCCGGGCGGGGGCAACTAATGAAAAACTGTTTTTT.

Judged by abundance, this clone is medium-sized. This sequence joins TRBV6-6 and TRBJ1-4; possibly TRBD1 for D (6 bases). The CDR3 loop spans 16 amino acids. Germline V gene sequence: CDR1 MNHNY, CDR2 SVGAGI (reference sequence). V lost 0 bases to trimming and J lost 4 bases, with 12 bases between them. The CDR3 nucleotides are TGTGCCAGCAGTTACTCATCCGGGACAATTAATGAAAAACTGTTTTTT. It specifies CASSYSSGTINEKLFF.

The chain employs TRBV7-2 and TRBJ1-2; D is perhaps TRBD1 (5 bases). This CDR3 spans 14 amino acids. With 2 bases removed from V and 5 bases from J, the gap between germline ends came to 12 bases. Germline values: CDR1 SGHTA, CDR2 FQGNSA. CDR3 sequence (DNA): TGTGCCAGCAGCTTACAGGGCGGAGGGTATGGCTACACCTTC. Protein: CASSLQGGGYGYTF.

The chain carries TRBV9 and TRBJ2-1; 8 bases align to TRBD2. The CDR3 extends over 17 amino acids. With 0 bases clipped from V and 0 bases from J, the junction kept 5 bases outside the gene matches. CDR1 is SGDLS, CDR2 YYNGEE, per germline. The DNA for the CDR3 is TGTGCCAGCAGCGTAGAGGAGCGGGGGATCTCCTACAATGAGCAGTTCTTC. It encodes CASSVEERGISYNEQFF.

The rearrangement joins TRBV6-5 to TRBJ2-2, with D perhaps TRBD2 (5 bases). The CDR3 spans 14 residues. CDR1 is MNHEY, CDR2 SVGAGI, per germline. The V and J ends lost 0 bases and 6 bases respectively, with 8 bases between them. The CDR3 DNA is TGTGCCAGCAGTTACTCGAGGGTGGCCGGGGAGCTGTTTTTT. Amino acids: CASSYSRVAGELFF.

This chain joins TRBV4-2 and TRBJ1-2; D gene ambiguous. Trimming stripped 0 bases from V and 8 bases from J, with 19 bases between. The CDR3 is 16 residues long. Germline V gives CDR1 LGHNA, CDR2 YNFKEQ. The CDR3 reads CASSQEGLGGTRGYTF. The CDR3 nucleotides are TGTGCCAGCAGCCAAGAAGGGTTAGGAGGCACGCGGGGCTACACCTTC.

The chain combines TRBV9 with TRBJ2-5; possible D gene TRBD2, 6 bases. The CDR3 contains 14 residues. Germline CDR1 SGDLS, CDR2 YYNGEE. The ends were cut back, 0 bases at V and 2 bases at J, with 8 bases in the middle. CDR3 residues: CASSVGTKQETQYF. CDR3 bases: TGTGCCAGCAGCGTAGGGACTAAACAAGAGACCCAGTACTTC. Together with reference TRBV9 and TRBJ2-5, the CDR3 gives the full variable domain: DSGVTQTPKHLITATGQRVTLRCSPRSGDLSVYWYQQSLDQGLQFLIQYYNGEERAKGNILERFSAQQFPDLHSELNLSSLELGDSALYFCASSVGTKQETQYFGPGTRLLVL.

The V and J genes are TRBV7-2 and TRBJ1-3; 9 positions match TRBD1. With 3 bases clipped from V and 4 bases from J, the junction kept 13 bases outside the gene matches. CDR1 is SGHTA, CDR2 FQGNSA, per germline. CDR3 length equals 18 residues. CDR3 nucleotide sequence: TGTGCCAGCAGCTTCCGGGACAGGGACCTAATCAGCGGAAACACCATATATTTT. Amino acids: CASSFRDRDLISGNTIYF.

The chain has TRBV2 and TRBJ2-3; 12 bases align to TRBD2. This CDR3 has 15 amino acids. The V segment lost 2 bases and the J segment 5 bases; nucleotides outside the gene matches: 2. Germline CDR1 and CDR2: SNHLY and FYNNEI. The DNA of the CDR3 is TGTGCCAGCAGTGAACTAGCGGGAGGGCAAGATACGCAGTATTTT. Translation gives CASSELAGGQDTQYF.

This chain joins TRBV27 and TRBJ2-2, with TRBD2 matching 9 bases. CDR1 MNHEY and CDR2 SMNVEV come from the germline V gene (reference sequence). CDR3 length: 14 amino acids. Trimming at V came to 6 bases and at J to 7 bases, leaving 6 bases not matched to a gene. CDR3 residues: CASSGGRAIGELFF. CDR3 nucleotide sequence: TGTGCCAGCAGCGGCGGGAGGGCAATCGGGGAGCTGTTTTTT.

For this clone: The same CDR3 is also encoded by other DNA sequences in this sample. This chain joins TRBV10-3 and TRBJ1-5; D not resolved. This CDR3 has 13 residues. The V and J ends lost 3 bases and 5 bases respectively, with 8 bases between them. Germline loops: CDR1 ENHRY, CDR2 SYGVKD. CDR3 amino acids: CAISEGRDQPQHF. The DNA of the CDR3 is TGTGCCATCAGTGAAGGCCGGGATCAGCCCCAGCATTTT.

The chain couples TRBV15 to TRBJ2-1; no clear D gene. V was trimmed by 0 bases and J by 9 bases, leaving 9 bases between them. Germline assignment: CDR1 LNHNV and CDR2 YYDKDF (reference sequence). The CDR3 runs 13 residues. The CDR3 here is CATSRDKYSEQFF. CDR3 DNA sequence: TGTGCCACCAGCAGAGATAAGTATAGTGAGCAGTTCTTC.

This rearrangement joins TRBV7-2 to TRBJ2-5; no clear D. The V gene's germline CDR1 is SGHTA and CDR2 FQGNSA. V lost 1 base to trimming and J lost 1 base, with 7 bases between them. The CDR3 has 14 residues. CDR3 protein: CASSLGVVQETQYF. DNA of the CDR3: TGTGCCAGCAGCTTAGGAGTGGTCCAAGAGACCCAGTACTTC.

The chain joins TRBV15 to TRBJ2-1; 10 bases match TRBD1. V lost 2 bases and J lost 5; bases outside the gene matches: 6. This CDR3 is built from 16 residues. Germline-derived CDR1 and CDR2 are LNHNV and YYDKDF (reference sequence). The CDR3 is CATSRRRGTGDNEQFF. The DNA for the CDR3 is TGTGCCACCAGCAGACGCCGTGGGACAGGGGACAATGAGCAGTTCTTC.

This chain links TRBV28 with TRBJ1-1, with TRBD1 matching over 9 bases. From germline, CDR1 is MDHEN and CDR2 SYDVKM. The CDR3 is 16 amino acids. The trim removed 3 bases at V and 6 bases at J, leaving 11 bases unmatched. The CDR3 loop reads CASSFMPGQGQPEAFF. The CDR3 DNA sequence: TGTGCCAGCAGTTTTATGCCGGGACAGGGACAGCCTGAAGCTTTCTTT.

The chain joins TRBV5-1 to TRBJ2-3; 8 bases are a match to TRBD1. The J segment lost 3 bases and the V segment lost 4 bases, leaving 7 bases of the junction unmatched. Germline V gene lookup returns CDR1 SGHRS and CDR2 YFSETQ. CDR3 length: 15 residues. The CDR3 here is CASSVTGEVTDTQYF. CDR3 bases: TGCGCCAGCAGCGTGACAGGGGAAGTGACAGATACGCAGTATTTT.

The chain has TRBV7-2 and TRBJ2-5, with D possibly being TRBD1 (6 bases). This CDR3 is built from 14 residues. CDR1 SGHTA and CDR2 FQGNSA come from the germline V gene. V dropped 5 bases and J dropped 4 bases, with 14 bases sitting between them. CDR3 nucleotide sequence: TGTGCCAGCAGCACGAACAGGGCGCGAGAGACCCAGTACTTC. This codes for CASSTNRARETQYF.

V is TRBV6-5 and J is TRBJ2-5, with 9 positions matching TRBD2. The CDR3 is made up of 15 amino acids. CDR1 is MNHEY, CDR2 SVGAGI, per germline. V lost 2 bases to trimming and J lost 3 bases; unmatched junction nucleotides: 4. CDR3 in amino acids: CASSYRRGGKETQYF. The CDR3 DNA follows: TGTGCCAGCAGTTACAGGCGGGGGGGAAAAGAGACCCAGTACTTC.

This chain links TRBV7-2 with TRBJ2-1; 11 bases agree with TRBD2. Trimming took 6 bases from V and 6 from J; bases not matched to a gene: 7. CDR3 length equals 15 residues. Germline CDR1 SGHTA, CDR2 FQGNSA. The chain's CDR3 is CASSRPSGGTNEQFF. The DNA for the CDR3 is TGTGCCAGCAGTCGTCCTAGCGGGGGGACCAATGAGCAGTTCTTC.

This chain uses TRBV4-3 with TRBJ1-2, with a possible D match to TRBD1 (5 bases). V lost 0 bases and J lost 1, with 15 bases in between. This CDR3 contains 17 residues. In germline, CDR1 is LGHNA, CDR2 YSLEER. This CDR3 reads CASSQEVAGRSNYGYTF. In nucleotides, the CDR3 is TGCGCCAGCAGCCAAGAGGTGGCAGGGAGGAGTAACTATGGCTACACCTTC.

CDR3 loop: CASSLEAGGSGYTF. The CDR3 DNA reads as TGTGCCAGCAGCTTAGAGGCAGGGGGGAGCGGCTACACCTTC. The V and J genes are TRBV11-2 and TRBJ1-2; TRBD1 matches at 7 bases. V shed 0 bases, J shed 8 bases, and the junction held 6 bases outside the gene matches. Germline V CDR1 and CDR2: SGHAT, FQNNGV. CDR3 size: 14 residues. The variable domain in full, with the rest retrieved from reference TRBV11-2 and TRBJ1-2, is EAGVAQSPRYKIIEKRQSVAFWCNPISGHATLYWYQQILGQGPKLLIQFQNNGVVDDSQLPKDRFSAERLKGVDSTLKIQPAKLEDSAVYLCASSLEAGGSGYTFGSGTRLTVV.

The chain has TRBV5-6 and TRBJ2-1; TRBD2 might be the D (6 bases). Looked up from germline, CDR1 is SGHDT and CDR2 is YYEEEE. This CDR3 has 18 amino acids. Trimming left V 0 bases short and J 6 bases short, with 22 bases between. CDR3 sequence: CASSLGRYGTRQANEQFF. CDR3 DNA: TGTGCCAGCAGCTTGGGGCGCTACGGGACTCGCCAAGCCAATGAGCAGTTCTTC.

This chain connects TRBV9 to TRBJ2-1; 13 bases line up with TRBD2. Germline V gene sequence: CDR1 SGDLS, CDR2 YYNGEE. CDR3 size: 17 residues. Trimming removed 4 bases from V and 2 bases from J; junction bases left unmatched: 6. The CDR3 loop reads CASSFRTSGGPYNEQFF. CDR3 coding DNA: TGTGCCAGCAGCTTTAGGACTAGCGGGGGCCCCTACAATGAGCAGTTCTTC. Based on the CDR3 plus reference TRBV9 and TRBJ2-1, the full variable domain is DSGVTQTPKHLITATGQRVTLRCSPRSGDLSVYWYQQSLDQGLQFLIQYYNGEERAKGNILERFSAQQFPDLHSELNLSSLELGDSALYFCASSFRTSGGPYNEQFFGPGTRLTVL.

This clone showed up just a few times. The chain links TRBV27 to TRBJ1-1, with TRBD1 identical over 7 bases. CDR1 is MNHEY and CDR2 is SMNVEV in the germline V gene (reference sequence). The CDR3 sequence is 15 residues long. J lost 5 bases, V lost 6 bases, and 12 bases had no gene match. Written as DNA, the CDR3 is TGTGCCAGCAGACCGACAGGGAACTTAGGGACTGAAGCTTTCTTT. Amino acid sequence: CASRPTGNLGTEAFF.